These T cell receptor beta chains were read from a single sample in a study of identical twins. A single record per CDR3 protein comes from TCRdb applying MiXCR to the 5' RACE reads. The profile shows about 920,000 distinct CDR3 sequences, 9% to 15% of them singletons. These data were also filed under a second study, of yellow fever vaccine responses in identical twins.

The sample taken for sequencing was PBMCs. The receptors originated from a woman between 18 and 29 years old in good health. CDR3s include the opening cysteine and the closing phenylalanine or tryptophan. A D gene is named only where the DNA matches it firmly. Rows give clone size only sometimes, using once, few, many, or a class for an expanded clone.

D | size | J | V | CDR3 | DNA
NA | few | TRBJ1-1 | TRBV5-1 | CASSLDGEVAAEAFF | TGCGCCAGCAGCTTGGACGGAGAGGTGGCAGCTGAAGCTTTCTTT
TRBD1 | many | TRBJ1-5 | TRBV6-1 | CASRRQGLAYSNQPQHF | TGTGCCAGCAGGAGACAGGGGTTGGCATATAGCAATCAGCCCCAGCATTTT
NA | few | TRBJ2-7 | TRBV4-1 | CASSQDPHGDFNYEQYF | TGCGCCAGCAGCCAAGACCCCCATGGGGACTTCAACTACGAGCAGTACTTC
NA | NA | TRBJ1-1 | TRBV14 | CASSHGLGRLLGSTEAFF | TGTGCCAGCAGCCACGGGCTTGGGAGGCTTCTAGGGAGCACTGAAGCTTTCTTT
NA | few | TRBJ2-2 | TRBV29-1 | CSVGRGAGELFF | TGCAGCGTTGGGAGGGGGGCCGGGGAGCTGTTTTTT
NA | NA | TRBJ2-3 | TRBV5-1 | CASSFSRAADTQYF | TGCGCCAGCAGCTTTAGCAGGGCGGCAGATACGCAGTATTTT
NA | many | TRBJ2-3 | TRBV12-3/TRBV12-4 | CASSLGLGTAQYF | TGTGCCAGCAGTTTGGGGCTGGGGACCGCGCAGTATTTT
NA | many | TRBJ2-7 | TRBV3-1 | CASSQGSYEQYF | TGTGCCAGCAGTCAGGGTTCCTACGAGCAGTACTTC
TRBD2 | few | TRBJ2-1 | TRBV20-1 | CSARAPVAAGANYNEQFF | TGCAGTGCTAGAGCCCCAGTAGCGGCGGGAGCCAACTACAATGAGCAGTTCTTC
NA | many | TRBJ2-7 | TRBV5-5 | CASSFRFSYEQYF | TGTGCCAGCAGCTTCCGATTTTCCTACGAGCAGTACTTC
TRBD2 | few | TRBJ2-5 | TRBV20-1 | CSAKGLAQETQYF | TGCAGTGCGAAGGGACTAGCCCAAGAGACCCAGTACTTC
NA | few | TRBJ2-2 | TRBV12-3/TRBV12-4 | CASSLAGSSLTGELFF | TGTGCCAGCAGTTTAGCGGGTAGCTCGTTGACCGGGGAGCTGTTTTTT
NA | many | TRBJ1-2 | TRBV5-1 | CASSFSGDYGYTF | TGCGCCAGCAGCTTCTCAGGGGACTATGGCTACACCTTC
NA | few | TRBJ2-3 | TRBV27 | CASSPRLLGFTDTQYF | TGTGCCAGCAGTCCCCGGCTGCTTGGGTTCACAGATACGCAGTATTTT
NA | many | TRBJ2-7 | TRBV3-1 | CASSQGAGREQYF | TGTGCCAGCAGCCAAGGGGCGGGGCGCGAGCAGTACTTC
NA | few | TRBJ2-2 | TRBV24-1 | CATSGGPLSGELFF | TGTGCCACCAGCGGGGGGCCACTCTCCGGGGAGCTGTTTTTT
NA | few | TRBJ2-1 | TRBV6-1 | CASGVYNEQFF | TGTGCCAGCGGAGTCTACAATGAGCAGTTCTTC
NA | NA | TRBJ2-1 | TRBV12-5 | CASGLGHGSYNEQFF | TGTGCTAGTGGTTTGGGACACGGCTCCTACAATGAGCAGTTCTTC
NA | few | TRBJ2-1 | TRBV18 | CASSPRDDNEQFF | TGTGCCAGCTCACCACGAGACGACAATGAGCAGTTCTTC
TRBD1 | few | TRBJ2-2 | TRBV19 | CASSIGQGVIGELFF | TGTGCCAGTAGTATCGGACAGGGGGTTATCGGGGAGCTGTTTTTT
TRBD1 | few | TRBJ1-6 | TRBV2 | CASRRQGAENSPLHF | TGTGCCAGCAGGAGACAGGGGGCTGAAAATTCACCCCTCCACTTT
TRBD1 | few | TRBJ2-5 | TRBV29-1 | CSVEAPLDRVAETQYF | TGCAGCGTTGAAGCGCCTTTAGACAGGGTGGCGGAGACCCAGTACTTC
NA | many | TRBJ2-5 | TRBV10-3 | CATTGSKAQYF | TGTGCCACCACAGGGTCTAAGGCCCAGTACTTC
TRBD2 | few | TRBJ2-3 | TRBV20-1 | CSARQSSGSGADTQYF | TGCAGTGCTAGACAGTCTAGCGGGAGTGGGGCAGATACGCAGTATTTT
TRBD1 | few | TRBJ2-1 | TRBV12-3/TRBV12-4 | CASSPPGGAGNEQFF | TGTGCCAGCAGCCCACCAGGGGGCGCGGGTAATGAGCAGTTCTTC
NA | many | TRBJ2-6 | TRBV12-3/TRBV12-4 | CASSLAYGPGANVLTF | TGTGCCAGCAGTTTAGCGTACGGCCCTGGGGCCAACGTCCTGACTTTC
TRBD1 | NA | TRBJ2-7 | TRBV5-1 | CASSLRTGSRSSSYEQYF | TGCGCCAGCAGCTTACGGACAGGGAGTCGTTCTAGCTCCTACGAGCAGTACTTC
NA | few | TRBJ2-2 | TRBV9 | CASSVDGGTGELFF | TGTGCCAGCAGCGTAGATGGGGGCACCGGGGAGCTGTTTTTT
TRBD2 | NA | TRBJ2-1 | TRBV6-5 | CATGLAYNEQFF | TGTGCCACCGGACTAGCCTACAATGAGCAGTTCTTC
NA | few | TRBJ1-2 | TRBV25-1 | CASSESRAPLDYRGYTF | TGTGCCAGCAGTGAATCTCGGGCCCCTTTGGACTATCGAGGCTACACCTTC
TRBD2 | few | TRBJ2-1 | TRBV5-4 | CASSGASGVYEQFF | TGTGCCAGCAGCGGAGCTAGCGGCGTTTATGAGCAGTTCTTC
NA | few | TRBJ2-5 | TRBV5-1 | CASYAAETQYF | TGCGCCAGCTATGCGGCAGAGACCCAGTACTTC
NA | NA | TRBJ2-1 | TRBV7-9 | CASSLTFQESPSEQFF | TGTGCCAGCAGCTTAACGTTCCAGGAGAGTCCCAGTGAGCAGTTCTTC
TRBD1 | many | TRBJ2-3 | TRBV28 | CASIDRDRGTDTQYF | TGTGCCAGCATCGACCGGGACAGGGGAACAGATACGCAGTATTTT
NA | NA | TRBJ2-5 | TRBV5-1 | CASSGGPSQETQYF | TGCGCCAGCAGCGGGGGTCCTTCGCAAGAGACCCAGTACTTC
NA | many | TRBJ2-2 | TRBV6-2/TRBV6-3 | CASRRLNTGELFF | TGTGCCAGCCGCCGATTAAACACCGGGGAGCTGTTTTTT
NA | few | TRBJ1-5 | TRBV4-1 | CASSRVNSNQPQHF | TGCGCCAGCAGCAGGGTAAATAGCAATCAGCCCCAGCATTTT
TRBD1 | NA | TRBJ2-7 | TRBV5-1 | CASTNRATGGFEQYF | TGCGCCAGCACCAACCGAGCGACAGGGGGCTTCGAGCAGTACTTC
TRBD2 | many | TRBJ2-3 | TRBV20-1 | CSASEPLAGDPTDTQYF | TGCAGTGCTTCCGAGCCACTAGCGGGGGATCCCACAGATACGCAGTATTTT
TRBD2 | NA | TRBJ2-7 | TRBV3-1 | CASSLSGSSTYEQYF | TGTGCCAGCAGCCTTAGCGGGAGCTCAACCTACGAGCAGTACTTC
TRBD1 | many | TRBJ2-1 | TRBV10-3 | CAISESGTGYHEQFF | TGTGCCATCAGTGAGTCGGGGACAGGGTACCATGAGCAGTTCTTC
NA | many | TRBJ1-1 | TRBV10-3 | CAISESSWEAFF | TGTGCCATCAGTGAGTCGAGCTGGGAAGCTTTCTTT
TRBD1 | NA | TRBJ2-2 | TRBV19 | CASSDQGASTGELFF | TGTGCCAGTAGTGACCAGGGGGCAAGCACCGGGGAGCTGTTTTTT
TRBD2 | NA | TRBJ2-1 | TRBV7-9 | CASSLRAGGSSYNEQFF | TGTGCCAGCAGCTTACGGGCGGGAGGGAGCTCCTACAATGAGCAGTTCTTC
NA | NA | TRBJ2-7 | TRBV27 | CASSLSGAQHSYEQYF | TGTGCCAGCAGTTTATCTGGGGCCCAACACTCCTACGAGCAGTACTTC